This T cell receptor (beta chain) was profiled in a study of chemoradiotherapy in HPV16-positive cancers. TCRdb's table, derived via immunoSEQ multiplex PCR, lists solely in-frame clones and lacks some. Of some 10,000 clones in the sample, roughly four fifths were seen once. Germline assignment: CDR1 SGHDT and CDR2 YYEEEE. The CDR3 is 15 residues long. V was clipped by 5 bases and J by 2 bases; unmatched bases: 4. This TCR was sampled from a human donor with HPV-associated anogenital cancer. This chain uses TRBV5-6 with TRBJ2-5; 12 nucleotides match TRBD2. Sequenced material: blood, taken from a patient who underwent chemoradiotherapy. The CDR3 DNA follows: TGTGCCAGCAGGGGACTAGCGGGTGGACAAGAGACCCAGTACTTC. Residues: CASRGLAGGQETQYF.